Included here is one T cell receptor beta chain sequence, with context. Its antigen is not identified. This table comes from immunoSEQ multiplex PCR, and its TCRdb copy is limited to in-frame clones, with some not included. The data contain several thousand clones, roughly 79% of them singletons. These data come from a study of T cell clonotyping in hematopoietic cell transplantation. V dropped 0 bases and J dropped 6 bases, with 8 bases sitting between them. The CDR3 contains 13 residues. Germline V lookup: CDR1 SGHTA, CDR2 FQGTGA. General study results and limits: After transplant, recipient diversity fell while pathologically expanded clonotypes grew through day 180.

The sequenced sample was peripheral blood mononuclear cells, obtained 180 days after allogeneic stem cell transplant. V is TRBV7-3 and J is TRBJ1-1; D uncertain. This TCR was sampled from a female patient aged 50-59 years who had an allogeneic stem cell transplant from an unrelated donor, so the T cells may come from the graft donor. Some clones in this sample may be carry-over from other donors' samples. CDR3 region: CASSLTSGPEAFF. CDR3 bases: TGTGCCAGCAGCTTAACGTCTGGCCCTGAAGCTTTCTTT.